The rows below give T cell receptor beta chains drawn from one sample of a study of blood T cell repertoires in COVID-19. TCRdb's copy holds only in-frame clones and misses some; the assay was immunoSEQ multiplex PCR. The sample holds 180,000 or so clones, around four fifths seen once. The sample was PBMCs or T cells enriched from blood (not recorded which). The source of these receptors is a woman aged 45-65 years who had recovered from COVID-19. Both conserved end residues are trimmed from each CDR3.

TRBV7-8	TRBJ2-1	ASSARVSPGGQF
TRBV20-1	TRBJ2-1	SAHYNEQF
TRBV6-2/TRBV6-3	TRBJ1-1	ASSLTGWTEAF
TRBV13	TRBJ2-1	ASSFGDRHNEQF
TRBV6-5	TRBJ1-1	ASSSSPTGTEAF
TRBV4-3	TRBJ1-1	ASSQEGQGTTEAF
TRBV24-1	TRBJ2-1	ATSDPTANEQF
TRBV19	TRBJ2-3	ASSIHHTVLTDTQY
TRBV7-9	TRBJ1-1	ASSSRDRGYTEAF
TRBV28	TRBJ1-2	ASSPGHHYGYT
TRBV7-8	TRBJ1-2	ASSPRGTGAGNYGYT
TRBV2	TRBJ1-2	ASSDRGIGGYGYT
TRBV19	TRBJ2-3	ASRGGGDTQY
TRBV6-5	TRBJ1-6	ASSSPGENSPLH
TRBV18	TRBJ1-2	ASSPRTGNDGYT
TRBV28	TRBJ1-5	ASTELNQPQH
TRBV5-1	TRBJ2-5	ASSLDPGPQETQY
TRBV7-2	TRBJ1-6	ASSLAPMGRGSIRGSPLH